This TCR beta chain is from a study of blood T cells in healthy people across ages. The second PCR ran roughly 7 to 11 cycles with a sample-barcoded 5' primer and J-beta primers. Template switching added a 12-random-nucleotide identifier to every cDNA molecule. TCRdb recomputed calls from the 5' RACE reads with MiXCR, one row per CDR3 protein. Among about 1.7 million distinct CDR3 sequences listed, 28% were seen once. This CDR3 has 15 amino acids. The ends lost 4 bases at V and 5 bases at J; junction bases unmatched: 11. The V gene's germline CDR1 is SGHRS and CDR2 YFSETQ. Each donor was a healthy Caucasian individual from Russia, aged 6 to 90.

This chain uses TRBV5-1 with TRBJ1-2, with 7 bases matching TRBD1. This receptor was taken from a woman aged 25 to 39 in good health. The sequencing input was blood. CDR3 amino acids: CASSNQGTATYGYTF. Written as DNA, the CDR3 is TGCGCCAGCAGCAACCAAGGGACAGCGACTTATGGCTACACCTTC.